These 28 T cell receptor beta chains came from one sample sequenced in a study of T-cell memory formation after mild COVID-19. TCRdb reprocessed the 5' RACE reads with MiXCR, giving one entry per CDR3 protein. This sample has a few hundred thousand distinct CDR3 sequences, with roughly 16% found just once. The sequencing sample was made of PBMCs or a T cell subset sorted from them (not recorded which). Every receptor here comes from a man aged 18 to 35 who had mild COVID-19 (a few samples of this study predate the infection). Cell type and time point are not known.

The chain carries TRBV20-1 and TRBJ2-5, with 8 bases aligning to TRBD2. The CDR3 spans 15 residues. J lost 5 bases, V lost 5 bases, and 13 bases had no gene match. Germline CDR1 DFQATT, CDR2 SNEGSKA (reference sequence). CDR3 protein: CSALSGTSNLETQYF. The CDR3 region has the DNA TGCAGTGCTCTATCCGGGACTAGTAATTTGGAGACCCAGTACTTC.

This clonotype showed up just a few times. V and J are TRBV30 and TRBJ2-5, with D unclear. V shed 0 bases and J shed 3 bases, with 8 bases lying between them. Germline loops: CDR1 GTSNPN, CDR2 SVGIG (reference sequence). The CDR3 totals 13 residues. The CDR3 nucleotides read TGTGCCTGGAGTGTATCCTTTAAAGAGACCCAGTACTTC. Protein: CAWSVSFKETQYF. The full variable domain, completed using reference TRBV30 and TRBJ2-5, is SQTIHQWPATLVQPVGSPLSLECTVEGTSNPNLYWYRQAAGRGLQLLFYSVGIGQISSEVPQNLSASRPQDRQFILSSKKLLLSDSGFYLCAWSVSFKETQYFGPGTRLLVL.

In this sample, this clonotype turned up a few times. The genes are TRBV6-1 and TRBJ2-5; no clear D gene. Germline V gives CDR1 MNHNS, CDR2 SASEGT. The CDR3 totals 13 residues. The ends were cut back, 7 bases at V and 2 bases at J, with 11 bases in the middle. The CDR3 nucleotides read TGTGCCAGCACATTATCCCTTCAAGAGACCCAGTACTTC. Protein product: CASTLSLQETQYF.

J is TRBJ2-3 and V is TRBV20-1; D is possibly TRBD1 (6 bases). The CDR3 spans 16 residues. Germline V gene sequence: CDR1 DFQATT, CDR2 SNEGSKA (reference sequence). V lost 0 bases and J 3 bases, leaving 16 bases between the germline ends. CDR3 sequence: CSARDLQGVRTDTQYF. In nucleotides, the CDR3 is TGCAGTGCTAGAGACCTACAGGGAGTACGGACAGATACGCAGTATTTT.

In this sample, this clonotype turned up a few times. V and J are TRBV9 and TRBJ2-3, with D tentatively TRBD2 (5 bases). V was pared by 0 bases and J by 6 bases, with 11 bases between. CDR1 and CDR2 (germline): SGDLS, YYNGEE. The CDR3 is 14 residues long. The CDR3 nucleotides are TGTGCCAGCAGCGTAGGTTGGAGAGGGGATACGCAGTATTTT. It specifies CASSVGWRGDTQYF.

This clonotype appeared a few times. This chain joins TRBV7-2 and TRBJ1-1; 7 positions agree with TRBD1. CDR1 SGHTA and CDR2 FQGNSA come from the germline V gene. The CDR3 length is 15 residues. J lost 4 bases, V lost 2 bases, and 7 bases had no gene match. The DNA for the CDR3 is TGTGCCAGCAGCTTAAGACAGGGTACCGCCACTGAAGCTTTCTTT. Amino acid sequence: CASSLRQGTATEAFF.

This clonotype came up a few times. V gene TRBV9 combines with J gene TRBJ2-1; 10 bases are a match to TRBD2. CDR3 length equals 15 residues. The germline V gene encodes CDR1 SGDLS and CDR2 YYNGEE. V lost 4 bases, J lost 7 bases, and 8 bases stayed unmatched. The CDR3 nucleotides are TGTGCCAGCAGCCCCGGGAGCGGGGGGGGAAATGAGCAGTTCTTC. Its translation: CASSPGSGGGNEQFF.

This clonotype was counted ten times or more. This chain connects TRBV12-5 to TRBJ2-3; no clear D. The germline CDR1 and CDR2 sequences are LGHNT and FRNRAP. The length of the CDR3 is 17 residues. The ends were cut back, 1 base at V and 0 bases at J, with 14 bases in the middle. CDR3 DNA: TGTGCTAGTGGTTTGGCGTTACAGAGCACTAGCACAGATACGCAGTATTTT. Translated, it gives CASGLALQSTSTDTQYF.

The chain joins TRBV7-9 to TRBJ2-7; 7 bases agree with TRBD1. Trimming took 1 base from V and 5 from J; bases not matched to a gene: 5. The CDR3 is made up of 14 amino acids. The germline CDR1 and CDR2 sequences are SEHNR and FQNEAQ (reference sequence). This CDR3 reads CASSLGQGSNEQYF. In nucleotides, the CDR3 is TGTGCCAGCAGCTTAGGACAGGGCAGCAACGAGCAGTACTTC.

V gene TRBV5-6 combines with J gene TRBJ2-7, with 10 bases that match TRBD2. V was clipped by 4 bases and J by 3 bases; unmatched bases: 7. Germline V gives CDR1 SGHDT, CDR2 YYEEEE. The CDR3 totals 15 residues. In DNA, the CDR3 is TGTGCCAGCAGCCGGGAACTAGCGGGGATCTACGAGCAGTACTTC. Protein sequence: CASSRELAGIYEQYF.

This chain links TRBV9 with TRBJ1-1; weak D call: TRBD1 (5 bases). The V gene lost 1 base and the J gene lost 7 bases, with 14 bases spanning the gap. This CDR3 comprises 14 residues. The germline V gene encodes CDR1 SGDLS and CDR2 YYNGEE. The CDR3 sequence is CASSVRGSDHEAFF. CDR3 bases: TGTGCCAGCAGCGTAAGGGGTTCGGACCATGAAGCTTTCTTT. Using reference TRBV9 and TRBJ1-1 for the parts outside the CDR3, the full variable domain is DSGVTQTPKHLITATGQRVTLRCSPRSGDLSVYWYQQSLDQGLQFLIQYYNGEERAKGNILERFSAQQFPDLHSELNLSSLELGDSALYFCASSVRGSDHEAFFGQGTRLTVV.

This clonotype was detected many times. The chain couples TRBV6-5 to TRBJ1-3; D uncertain. The germline V gene encodes CDR1 MNHEY and CDR2 SVGAGI. This CDR3 comprises 15 residues. Trimming took 6 bases from V and 0 from J, leaving 12 bases between them. CDR3 region: CASRGGSISGNTIYF. Written as DNA, the CDR3 is TGTGCCAGCAGGGGAGGCAGTATCTCTGGAAACACCATATATTTT.

The gene calls are TRBV4-1 and TRBJ1-3, with 9 bases identical to TRBD1. The trim removed 1 base at V and 2 bases at J, leaving 6 bases unmatched. The CDR3 consists of 17 residues. Per the germline V gene, CDR1 is MGHRA and CDR2 is YSYEKL. The CDR3 DNA is TGCGCCAGCAGCCAAGCTGGACAGGGGAAGGCTGGAAACACCATATATTTT. Residues: CASSQAGQGKAGNTIYF.

This clonotype occurred a few times. The genes are TRBV12-5 and TRBJ2-2; no clear D gene. Trimming pared 0 bases from V and 2 bases from J, leaving 10 bases between. The CDR3 spans 16 residues. The germline V gene has CDR1 LGHNT and CDR2 FRNRAP. The CDR3 coding sequence is TGTGCTAGTGGTTTGGTACTGGCTATAAACACCGGGGAGCTGTTTTTT. Translated: CASGLVLAINTGELFF.

This chain uses TRBV20-1 with TRBJ1-6; D is perhaps TRBD1 (5 bases). The CDR3 covers 13 residues. V dropped 0 bases and J dropped 10 bases, with 10 bases sitting between them. Germline V gene lookup returns CDR1 DFQATT and CDR2 SNEGSKA (reference sequence). The CDR3 DNA follows: TGCAGTGCTAGAGATTATGGGGGGTCACCCCTCCACTTT. This translates into CSARDYGGSPLHF.

The CDR3 region is CASSSSRVVDGDSPLHF. CDR3 sequence (DNA): TGTGCCAGCAGCTCCTCCCGGGTGGTCGACGGGGATTCACCCCTCCACTTT. The chain uses TRBV12-3 or TRBV12-4 and TRBJ1-6; D not resolved. Trimming shortened V by 6 bases and J by 8 bases, and 23 bases separated the two germline ends. There are 17 residues in the CDR3.

The rearrangement links TRBV12-3 or TRBV12-4 to TRBJ1-6; a possible D gene is TRBD1 (5 bases). V lost 3 bases and J lost 3, with 12 bases in between. This CDR3 has 16 residues. As DNA, the CDR3 is TGTGCCAGCAGTTTGGTAGGGGAAGTCTATAATTCACCCCTCCACTTT. Its translation is CASSLVGEVYNSPLHF.

This clonotype was detected a few times. The J gene is TRBJ2-7, the V gene TRBV10-2; TRBD2 matches at 7 bases. Per the germline V gene, CDR1 is WSHSY and CDR2 is SAAADI. The CDR3 contains 14 residues. With 7 bases clipped from V and 2 bases from J, the junction kept 8 bases outside the gene matches. The CDR3 sequence is CASMDPTSTYEQYF. CDR3 DNA sequence: TGCGCCAGCATGGACCCGACTAGCACCTACGAGCAGTACTTC.

The V and J genes are TRBV6-2 or TRBV6-3 and TRBJ1-2; D may be TRBD1 (5 bases). V was clipped by 3 bases and J by 7 bases, with 15 bases between them. The CDR3 extends over 14 amino acids. Germline loops: CDR1 MNHEY, CDR2 SVGEGT. The CDR3 DNA is TGTGCCAGCAGTTATGGACTACAGGTTTCTGGCTACACCTTC. Translation: CASSYGLQVSGYTF.

This clonotype was counted only a few times. V usage is TRBV18 and J usage is TRBJ1-2; weak D call: TRBD1 (5 bases). The V end lost 8 bases, the J end lost 6 bases, and 16 bases lay between the germline ends. This CDR3 region has 13 residues. The germline V gene has CDR1 KGHSH and CDR2 LQKENI. The CDR3 nucleotides are TGTGCCAGCACTCCCCAGGGAGGTGATGGCTACACCTTC. Protein: CASTPQGGDGYTF.

The chain links TRBV27 to TRBJ2-2; 9 bases match TRBD1. This CDR3 comprises 15 residues. V lost 4 bases and J lost 2; bases outside the gene matches: 2. CDR1 is MNHEY, CDR2 SMNVEV, per germline (reference sequence). CDR3: CASSYRGRNTGELFF. The CDR3 nucleotides are TGTGCCAGCAGTTACAGGGGGCGCAACACCGGGGAGCTGTTTTTT.

The chain recombines TRBV18 with TRBJ2-7; D call uncertain. Germline V lookup: CDR1 KGHSH, CDR2 LQKENI. V lost 3 bases and J lost 4, with 10 bases in between. The length of the CDR3 is 13 residues. CDR3 amino acids: CASSPQSSYEQYF. CDR3 DNA sequence: TGTGCCAGCTCACCCCAAAGCTCTTACGAGCAGTACTTC.

This clonotype was seen a handful of times. The J gene is TRBJ2-5, the V gene TRBV15, with 7 bases matching TRBD2. After removal of 6 bases from V and 1 base from J, the junction contained 8 bases not matched to a gene. This CDR3 spans 15 amino acids. Germline CDR1 and CDR2: LNHNV and YYDKDF (reference sequence). The CDR3 DNA reads as TGTGCCACCAGTAGGGCGGGGGTCCCCCAAGAGACCCAGTACTTC. Protein: CATSRAGVPQETQYF.

This rearrangement joins TRBV7-9 to TRBJ2-3; 7 bases match TRBD2. The germline gives CDR1 SEHNR, CDR2 FQNEAQ (reference sequence). There are 14 residues in the CDR3. The J segment lost 3 bases and the V segment lost 8 bases, leaving 8 bases of the junction unmatched. The CDR3 DNA reads as TGTGCCAGCGTCAAGCGGGGTAGGACAGATACGCAGTATTTT. It yields the protein CASVKRGRTDTQYF.

This clonotype appeared a few times. The chain couples TRBV18 to TRBJ1-2; a weak D match, TRBD1 (5 bases). CDR3 length equals 14 residues. Germline values: CDR1 KGHSH, CDR2 LQKENI. V lost 3 bases, J lost 8 bases, and 16 bases lay in between. CDR3 DNA sequence: TGTGCCAGCTCACCCTTCAGGGACCAAGGAGGCTACACCTTC. Translation gives CASSPFRDQGGYTF.

This rearrangement joins TRBV11-2 to TRBJ2-4, with 10 bases that match TRBD1. CDR1 is SGHAT, CDR2 FQNNGV, per germline. There are 14 residues in the CDR3. Trimming took 3 bases from V and 7 from J; bases not matched to a gene: 3. The CDR3 is CASSFGTGDNIQYF. The DNA of the CDR3 is TGTGCCAGCAGCTTCGGGACAGGGGATAACATTCAGTACTTC.

The chain uses TRBV3-1 and TRBJ2-1; D may be TRBD1 or TRBD2 (5 bases each). Looked up from germline, CDR1 is LGHDT and CDR2 is YNNKEL (reference sequence). The CDR3 has 18 residues. Trimming left V 0 bases short and J 0 bases short, with 15 bases between. The CDR3 spells CASSQDGAAASSYNEQFF. In DNA form, the CDR3 reads TGTGCCAGCAGCCAAGACGGGGCCGCTGCAAGCTCCTACAATGAGCAGTTCTTC.

This sequence joins TRBV7-8 and TRBJ1-2, with a weak D call TRBD1 (5 bases). From germline, CDR1 is SGHVS and CDR2 FQNEAQ. The CDR3 has 15 amino acids. Between the trimmed V and J ends, which lost 5 bases and 0 bases, there was a span of 13 bases. The CDR3 region is CASSIRDGSNYGYTF. The CDR3 nucleotides read TGTGCCAGCAGCATACGGGACGGCTCTAACTATGGCTACACCTTC.